This TCR beta chain was recorded in a study of OX40 agonist ivuxolimab in advanced cancers. Study summary: Two patients with cutaneous melanoma and one with hepatocellular carcinoma, three in total, showed partial responses.

CDR3 length: 10 residues. Per germline, CDR1 DFQATT and CDR2 SNEGSKA (reference sequence). Concerning this clone: Its cognate antigen is unknown.

Data came from immunoSEQ multiplex PCR; TCRdb stores just in-frame clones and leaves some out. The sample lists approximately 81,000 clones; about 84% were seen once. Findings of the study overall: At 0.1 to 3.0 mg/kg, clonal expansion of CD4+ and CD8+ blood T cells had occurred by week 6.

The rearrangement joins TRBV20-1 to TRBJ2-5, with a possible D match to TRBD2 (6 bases). The specimen was CD4+ or CD8+ T cells sorted from blood, collected in a trial of the OX40 agonist ivuxolimab. The sequence was collected from an adult with an advanced solid tumor such as melanoma, head and neck, liver or kidney cancer. CDR3 nucleotides: TGCCGGGGGTCTCGGGGGACCCAGTACTTC. Translated: CRGSRGTQYF.